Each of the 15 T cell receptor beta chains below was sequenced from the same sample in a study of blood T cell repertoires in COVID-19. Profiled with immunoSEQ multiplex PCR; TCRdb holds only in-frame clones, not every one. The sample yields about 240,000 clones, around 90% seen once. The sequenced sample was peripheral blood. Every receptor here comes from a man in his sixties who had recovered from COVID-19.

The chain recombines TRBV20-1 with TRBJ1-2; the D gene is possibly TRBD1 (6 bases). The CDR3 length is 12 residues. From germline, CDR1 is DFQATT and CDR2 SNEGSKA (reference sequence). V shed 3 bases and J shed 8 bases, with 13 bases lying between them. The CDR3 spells CSASVGAEGYTF. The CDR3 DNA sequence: TGCAGTGCTAGTGTGGGGGCGGAGGGCTACACCTTC.

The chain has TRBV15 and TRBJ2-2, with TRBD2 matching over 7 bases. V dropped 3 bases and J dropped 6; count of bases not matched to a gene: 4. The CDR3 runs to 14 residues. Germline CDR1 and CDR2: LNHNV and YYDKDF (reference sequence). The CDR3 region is CATSRGGLSGELFF. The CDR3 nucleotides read TGTGCCACCAGCAGGGGGGGGTTGTCCGGGGAGCTGTTTTTT.

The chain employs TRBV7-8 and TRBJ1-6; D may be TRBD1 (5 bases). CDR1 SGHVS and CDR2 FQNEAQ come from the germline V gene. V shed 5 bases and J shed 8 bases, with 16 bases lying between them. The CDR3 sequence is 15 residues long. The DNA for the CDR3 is TGTGCCAGCAGCCAAAGGACAAGTCCCTATTCACCCCTCCACTTT. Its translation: CASSQRTSPYSPLHF. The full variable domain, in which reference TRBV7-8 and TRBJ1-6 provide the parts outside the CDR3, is GAGVSQSPRYKVAKRGQDVALRCDPISGHVSLFWYQQALGQGPEFLTYFQNEAQLDKSGLPSDRFFAERPEGSVSTLKIQRTQQEDSAVYLCASSQRTSPYSPLHFGNGTRLTVT.

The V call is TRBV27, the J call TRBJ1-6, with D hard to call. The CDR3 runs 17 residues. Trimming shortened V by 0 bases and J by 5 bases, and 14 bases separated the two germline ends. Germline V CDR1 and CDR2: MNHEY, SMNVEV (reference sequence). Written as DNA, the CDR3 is TGTGCCAGCAGTTTATCCCCGGCAGGTCACAATAATTCACCCCTCCACTTT. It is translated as CASSLSPAGHNNSPLHF.

CDR3 in amino acids: CASSPRVAGLVGETQYF. In DNA form, the CDR3 reads TGTGCCAGCAGCCCCCGGGTAGCGGGGCTTGTCGGAGAGACCCAGTACTTC. This chain links TRBV9 with TRBJ2-5; 8 bases fit TRBD2. Germline values: CDR1 SGDLS, CDR2 YYNGEE. V trimming: 4 bases; J trimming: 4 bases; junction bases outside the gene matches: 15. The CDR3 totals 17 residues. Variable domain in full (rest from reference TRBV9 and TRBJ2-5): DSGVTQTPKHLITATGQRVTLRCSPRSGDLSVYWYQQSLDQGLQFLIQYYNGEERAKGNILERFSAQQFPDLHSELNLSSLELGDSALYFCASSPRVAGLVGETQYFGPGTRLLVL.

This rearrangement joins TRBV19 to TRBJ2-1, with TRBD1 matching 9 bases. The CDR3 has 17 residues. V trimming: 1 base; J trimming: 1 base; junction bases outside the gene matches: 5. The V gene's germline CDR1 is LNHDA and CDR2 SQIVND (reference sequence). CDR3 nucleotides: TGTGCCAGTAGTATAGGGGACAGGGCAGGTTCCTACAATGAGCAGTTCTTC. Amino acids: CASSIGDRAGSYNEQFF.

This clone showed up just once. The CDR3 here is CASSLAAANEQFF. CDR3 DNA sequence: TGCGCCAGCAGCTTGGCCGCGGCAAATGAGCAGTTCTTC. The chain joins TRBV5-1 to TRBJ2-1; D is undetermined. Germline CDR1 reads SGHRS; CDR2 reads YFSETQ. The CDR3 is 13 residues long. Trimming removed 0 bases from V and 7 bases from J, with 8 bases in between.

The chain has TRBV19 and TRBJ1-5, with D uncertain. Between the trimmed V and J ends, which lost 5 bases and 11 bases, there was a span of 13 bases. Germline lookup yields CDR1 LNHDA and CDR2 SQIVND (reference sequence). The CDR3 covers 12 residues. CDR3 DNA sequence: TGTGCCAGTAGTGCCGTTACGAGGACCCAGCATTTT. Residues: CASSAVTRTQHF.

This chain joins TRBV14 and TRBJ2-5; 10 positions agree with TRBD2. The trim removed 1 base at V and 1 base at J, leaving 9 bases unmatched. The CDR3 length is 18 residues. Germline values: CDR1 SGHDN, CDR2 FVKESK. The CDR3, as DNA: TGTGCCAGCAGCCAAGTCTTCGGGCTAGCGGGGGTCCAAGAGACCCAGTACTTC. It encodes CASSQVFGLAGVQETQYF.

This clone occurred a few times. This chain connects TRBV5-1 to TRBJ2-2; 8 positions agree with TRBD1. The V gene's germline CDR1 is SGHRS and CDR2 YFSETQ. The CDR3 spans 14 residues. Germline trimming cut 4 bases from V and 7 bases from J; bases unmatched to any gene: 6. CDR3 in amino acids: CASSPDRAVGELFF. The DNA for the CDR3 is TGCGCCAGCAGCCCGGACAGGGCGGTCGGGGAGCTGTTTTTT.

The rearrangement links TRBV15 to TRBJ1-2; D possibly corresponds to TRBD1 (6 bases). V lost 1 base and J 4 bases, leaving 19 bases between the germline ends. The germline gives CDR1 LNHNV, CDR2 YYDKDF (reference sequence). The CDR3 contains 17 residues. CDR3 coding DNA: TGTGCCACCAGCAGAGGGGGTAGGGACATCGAATCCTATGGCTACACCTTC. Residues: CATSRGGRDIESYGYTF. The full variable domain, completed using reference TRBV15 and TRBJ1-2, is DAMVIQNPRYQVTQFGKPVTLSCSQTLNHNVMYWYQQKSSQAPKLLFHYYDKDFNNEADTPDNFQSRRPNTSFCFLDIRSPGLGDTAMYLCATSRGGRDIESYGYTFGSGTRLTVV.

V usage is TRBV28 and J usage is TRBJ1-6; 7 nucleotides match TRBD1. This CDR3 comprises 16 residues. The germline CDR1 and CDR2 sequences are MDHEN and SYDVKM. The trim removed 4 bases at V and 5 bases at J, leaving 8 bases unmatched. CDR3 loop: CASSSSGGSNNSPLHF. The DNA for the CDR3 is TGTGCCAGCAGTTCTTCAGGGGGTAGCAATAATTCACCCCTCCACTTT.

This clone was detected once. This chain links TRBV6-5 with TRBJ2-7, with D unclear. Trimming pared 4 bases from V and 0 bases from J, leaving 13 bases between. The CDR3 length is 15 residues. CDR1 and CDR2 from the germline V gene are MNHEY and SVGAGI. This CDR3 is CASSSDGRSSYEQYF. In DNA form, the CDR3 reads TGTGCCAGCAGTTCAGACGGAAGGAGCTCCTACGAGCAGTACTTC.

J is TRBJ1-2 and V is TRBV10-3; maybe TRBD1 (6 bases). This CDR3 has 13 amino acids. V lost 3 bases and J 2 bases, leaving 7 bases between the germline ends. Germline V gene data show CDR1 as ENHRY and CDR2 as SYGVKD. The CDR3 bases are TGTGCCATCAGTGAAACAGGGAACTATGGCTACACCTTC. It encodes CAISETGNYGYTF.

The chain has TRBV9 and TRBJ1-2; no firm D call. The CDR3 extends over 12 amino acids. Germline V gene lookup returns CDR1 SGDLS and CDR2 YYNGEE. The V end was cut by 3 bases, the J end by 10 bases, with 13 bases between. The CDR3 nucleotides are TGTGCCAGCAGCGCAGAGGGCCAGACCTACACCTTC. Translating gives CASSAEGQTYTF.